This TCR beta chain was retrieved from a study of Ad26.COV2.S vaccination and SARS-CoV-2 variants. Study-wide results and caveats: From the TCR breadth and depth analyses, total T cell responses may have been underestimated. Breadth, reportedly substantial, characterized the spike-specific CD8+ and CD4+ T cell responses after vaccination. Non-spike TCR breadth was similar in vaccine and placebo recipients. Spike-specific TCR breadth was greater after Ad26.COV2.S than placebo.

Remarks on this clone: As yet, its antigen is unknown.

Here immunoSEQ multiplex PCR was the method, and the copy in TCRdb shows in-frame clones only, minus some. The table records roughly 380,000 clones, around 92% of them present only once. Germline CDR1 and CDR2: SNHLY and FYNNEI. The J segment lost 9 bases and the V segment lost 5 bases, leaving 6 bases of the junction unmatched. The CDR3 extends over 14 amino acids. Sample: peripheral blood, taken after recovery from COVID-19. The sequence derives from a human donor who had recovered from COVID-19. The chain recombines TRBV2 with TRBJ1-6; 8 nucleotides align to TRBD1. CDR3 nucleotides: TGTGCCAGCAGTTGGACAGGGAGGATTTCACCCCTCCACTTT. Amino acids: CASSWTGRISPLHF.